The text below deals with one T cell receptor (beta chain). The source of the sample is a study of blood T cell repertoires in COVID-19. At the level of the study: COVID-19 samples from acute and convalescent phases originated in the United States, Italy and Spain. PBMCs, B-cell-depleted T cells, or T cells were the source of the cDNA or gDNA that made up the material.

The study drew participants aged roughly 18 to 95 years from approximately 23 US areas. Participant-given clinical history determined each cohort assignment. TCRdb's copy holds only in-frame clones and misses some; the assay was immunoSEQ multiplex PCR. The data hold about 310,000 clones, with 85% observed a single time. Germline V gives CDR1 SEHNR, CDR2 FQNEAQ (reference sequence). Losses at the gene ends were 0 bases for V and 4 bases for J; bases not matched to a gene: 9. CDR3 length: 17 amino acids. V usage is TRBV7-9 and J usage is TRBJ2-5; TRBD2 matches 9 bases. This sequence originates from a woman aged 25 to 39 who had been exposed to COVID-19. Sequencing used PBMCs or T cells enriched from blood (not recorded which). The CDR3 loop is CASSLAAGTSGRETQYF. The CDR3 DNA follows: TGTGCCAGCAGCTTAGCCGCCGGTACTAGCGGGCGAGAGACCCAGTACTTC.